What follows describes a single TCR beta chain. Its antigen is currently unknown. The use of a sample-barcoded 5' primer and a J-beta primer mix characterized a second PCR of about 6 to 12 cycles. TCRdb ran MiXCR on the 5' RACE reads and lists one entry per CDR3 protein. The table shows roughly 2 million distinct CDR3 sequences, with about 49% occurring only once. There are 15 residues in the CDR3. Germline assignment: CDR1 MNHEY and CDR2 SMNVEV (reference sequence). V lost 7 bases to trimming and J lost 0 bases, with 13 bases between them. The entry originates in a study of blood T cells in healthy people across ages. Regarding the study as a whole: Unknown donor CMV status possibly confounded expanded clonotype changes.

J is TRBJ2-1 and V is TRBV27; D is unresolved. The receptor was isolated from a woman in her 40s in good health. Material: blood. The CDR3 DNA reads as TGTGCCAGCACCCCCGATTGGGGCTCCTACAATGAGCAGTTCTTC. Amino acid sequence: CASTPDWGSYNEQFF.